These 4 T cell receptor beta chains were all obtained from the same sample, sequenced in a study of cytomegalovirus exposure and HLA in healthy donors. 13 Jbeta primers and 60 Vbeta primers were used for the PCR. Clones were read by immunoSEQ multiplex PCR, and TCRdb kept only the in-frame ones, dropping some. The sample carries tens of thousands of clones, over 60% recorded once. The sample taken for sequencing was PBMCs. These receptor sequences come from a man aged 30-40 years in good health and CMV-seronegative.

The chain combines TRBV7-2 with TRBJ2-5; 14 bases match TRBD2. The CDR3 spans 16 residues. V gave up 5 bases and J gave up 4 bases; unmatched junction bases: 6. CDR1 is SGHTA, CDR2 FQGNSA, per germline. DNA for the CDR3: TGTGCCAGCAGCCCCAGACTAGCGGGGGGGGCAGAGACCCAGTACTTC. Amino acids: CASSPRLAGGAETQYF.

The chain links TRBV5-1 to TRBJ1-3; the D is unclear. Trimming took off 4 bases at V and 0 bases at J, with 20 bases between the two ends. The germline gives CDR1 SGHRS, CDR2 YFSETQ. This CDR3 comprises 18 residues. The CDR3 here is CASSRLGEESSSGNTIYF. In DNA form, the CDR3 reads TGCGCCAGCAGCCGCCTCGGGGAGGAATCGAGCTCTGGAAACACCATATATTTT.

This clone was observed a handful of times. The CDR3 spells CASSMGQGAWQPQHF. CDR3 nucleotide sequence: TGTGCCAGCAGTATGGGACAGGGGGCATGGCAGCCCCAGCATTTT. The gene calls are TRBV2 and TRBJ1-5; 12 bases match TRBD1. Trimming removed 5 bases from V and 7 bases from J; junction bases left unmatched: 6. Germline assignment: CDR1 SNHLY and CDR2 FYNNEI. The CDR3 consists of 15 residues. Full variable domain (remainder filled in from reference TRBV2 and TRBJ1-5): EPEVTQTPSHQVTQMGQEVILRCVPISNHLYFYWYRQILGQKVEFLVSFYNNEISEKSEIFDDQFSVERPDGSNFTLKIRSTKLEDSAMYFCASSMGQGAWQPQHFGDGTRLSIL.

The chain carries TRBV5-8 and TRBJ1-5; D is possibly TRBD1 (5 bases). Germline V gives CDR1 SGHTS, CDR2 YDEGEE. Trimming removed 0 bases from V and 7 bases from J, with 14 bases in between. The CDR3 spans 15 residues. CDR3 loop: CASSLGGPGVQPQHF. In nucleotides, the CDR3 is TGTGCCAGCAGCTTGGGGGGCCCGGGGGTCCAGCCCCAGCATTTT.